This TCR beta chain was sequenced during a study of CD8 T cells in ankylosing spondylitis (dated by TCRdb to about 2017). For the wider study: The study set out to find disease-linked TCR variants by profiling T cell receptor beta repertoires in ankylosing spondylitis patients and healthy donors. The whole study cohort included 108 healthy donors and 20 to 30 ankylosing spondylitis patients. Peripheral blood was sampled, and synovial fluid was also collected from ankylosing spondylitis patients.

V and J lose 4 bases and 5 bases, and a span of 15 bases separates them. The CDR3 sequence holds 14 residues, the cysteine and phenylalanine included. CDR3 DNA is the only sequence kept; it has 42 bases, read in frame from the first base. From a lookup of the germline V gene, CDR1 and CDR2 are SGHRS and YFSETQ. With respect to this clonotype: Its binding antigen is unknown. Base qualities are not provided; no much larger clone lies one nucleotide away.

Overall study results and their limits: Some motif variants had previously been reported in the synovial fluid and blood of reactive arthritis patients, which suggests shared mechanisms of disease initiation. The disease-linked clones were reported as significantly enriched in matched synovial fluid samples from ankylosing spondylitis patients. The disease-linked clones showed a CD8+ phenotype and occurred at relatively low frequencies in peripheral blood. A TCR beta motif of 7 or 8 highly homologous amino acid variants appeared characteristic of blood from ankylosing spondylitis patients.

The instrument given in TCRdb is Illumina HiSeq 2500. Quantitative 5'-RACE with molecular barcodes was used to prepare TCR beta libraries. Per the original workflow: A new computational method based on a probabilistic model of VDJ rearrangement was used to identify disease-linked TCR variants. TCRdb itself trimmed the public reads at Q25 with fastp, ran MiXCR and retained productive beta chains. Merged by CDR3 protein, the rows form single entries marked with the most common genes and DNA. For this entry, the V and J calls and clone size follow TCRdb and not the study's own pipeline. The sample includes approximately 400,000 distinct CDR3 sequences, with approximately 17% observed a single time. The ten largest make up just over 1% of the sample.

The sequence was collected from a male donor with ankylosing spondylitis. The chain uses TRBV5-1 and TRBJ2-5; the D call is possibly TRBD1 or TRBD2, each sharing 6 bases. The sequenced sample was blood, either unsorted or a sorted T cell fraction (not recorded which). The CDR3 has the sequence CASSVRGHRETQYF. Here is the DNA: TGCGCCAGCAGCGTCCGGGGGCACCGGGAGACCCAGTACTTC.